These T cell receptor beta chains were read from a single sample in a study of OX40 agonist ivuxolimab in advanced cancers. Generated by immunoSEQ multiplex PCR, the TCRdb table keeps only in-frame clones and is missing some. Of tens of thousands of clones listed, roughly 87% are singletons. Here the sequenced sample was CD4+ or CD8+ T cells sorted from blood, taken in a trial of the OX40 agonist ivuxolimab. Receptors originate from an adult with an advanced solid tumor such as melanoma, head and neck, liver or kidney cancer. The CDR3 runs from the conserved cysteine through the conserved F or W. Each record gives: clone size, J gene, D gene, V gene, CDR3 protein, CDR3 DNA. The D gene is left open where the match is weak. The size entry is marked missing in some rows and otherwise reads once, few, many or a size class.

clone size: -
J gene: TRBJ2-5
D gene: -
V gene: TRBV7-9
CDR3 protein: CASSSLRGQETQYF
CDR3 DNA: TGTGCCAGCAGCTCTCTTCGGGGGCAAGAGACCCAGTACTTC

clone size: -
J gene: TRBJ1-2
D gene: -
V gene: TRBV6-1
CDR3 protein: CASSEGSIYGYTF
CDR3 DNA: TGTGCCAGCAGTGAAGGGAGTATCTATGGCTACACCTTC

clone size: -
J gene: TRBJ1-2
D gene: -
V gene: TRBV6-6
CDR3 protein: CASSYRDGNYGYTF
CDR3 DNA: TGTGCCAGCAGTTACCGGGACGGCAACTATGGCTACACCTTC

clone size: -
J gene: TRBJ1-5
D gene: -
V gene: TRBV7-2
CDR3 protein: CASSSRQAAGNQPQHF
CDR3 DNA: TGTGCCAGCAGCTCCCGGCAGGCAGCTGGGAATCAGCCCCAGCATTTT

clone size: once
J gene: TRBJ2-3
D gene: -
V gene: TRBV7-2
CDR3 protein: CASSPGREDTQYF
CDR3 DNA: TGTGCCAGCAGCCCAGGACGGGAAGATACGCAGTATTTT

clone size: once
J gene: TRBJ2-3
D gene: -
V gene: TRBV11-3
CDR3 protein: CASSLDGGAMGADTQYF
CDR3 DNA: TGTGCCAGCAGCTTAGATGGCGGGGCCATGGGGGCAGATACGCAGTATTTT

clone size: -
J gene: TRBJ2-7
D gene: -
V gene: TRBV10-3
CDR3 protein: CAISEGGTGEQYF
CDR3 DNA: TGTGCCATCAGTGAAGGGGGGACGGGAGAGCAGTACTTC

clone size: once
J gene: TRBJ2-1
D gene: TRBD2
V gene: TRBV11-2
CDR3 protein: CASSLGAGAYNEQFF
CDR3 DNA: TGTGCCAGCAGCTTAGGAGCGGGGGCCTACAATGAGCAGTTCTTC

clone size: -
J gene: TRBJ2-1
D gene: -
V gene: TRBV28
CDR3 protein: CASSELESEQFF
CDR3 DNA: TGTGCCAGCAGTGAACTAGAGTCTGAGCAGTTCTTC

clone size: -
J gene: TRBJ2-6
D gene: -
V gene: TRBV28
CDR3 protein: CASSLLPEARLGGANVLTF
CDR3 DNA: TGTGCCAGCAGTCTATTGCCGGAGGCCCGGCTGGGAGGGGCCAACGTCCTGACTTTC

clone size: -
J gene: TRBJ2-1
D gene: TRBD1
V gene: TRBV7-2
CDR3 protein: CASNQGAEYNEQFF
CDR3 DNA: TGTGCCAGCAATCAGGGGGCGGAGTACAATGAGCAGTTCTTC

clone size: -
J gene: TRBJ1-5
D gene: -
V gene: TRBV19
CDR3 protein: CASSVRTDYSNQPQHF
CDR3 DNA: TGTGCCAGTAGCGTACGGACAGATTATAGCAATCAGCCCCAGCATTTT

clone size: -
J gene: TRBJ2-1
D gene: -
V gene: TRBV7-7
CDR3 protein: CASSSTGYGEQFF
CDR3 DNA: TGTGCTAGCAGCTCAACAGGGTATGGTGAGCAGTTCTTC

clone size: -
J gene: TRBJ2-1
D gene: -
V gene: TRBV6-6
CDR3 protein: CASEGGGVGEQFF
CDR3 DNA: TGTGCCAGCGAGGGAGGGGGAGTGGGTGAGCAGTTCTTC

clone size: -
J gene: TRBJ2-3
D gene: -
V gene: TRBV11-2
CDR3 protein: CASSRILITDTQYF
CDR3 DNA: TGTGCCAGCAGTCGAATACTCATCACAGATACGCAGTATTTT

clone size: -
J gene: TRBJ1-1
D gene: -
V gene: TRBV5-6
CDR3 protein: CASSLKVKIKGAFF
CDR3 DNA: TGTGCCAGCAGCTTGAAGGTTAAGATAAAGGGAGCTTTCTTT

clone size: -
J gene: TRBJ2-2
D gene: -
V gene: TRBV7-9
CDR3 protein: CASSLVGATGELFF
CDR3 DNA: TGTGCCAGCAGCTTAGTCGGGGCCACCGGGGAGCTGTTTTTT

clone size: once
J gene: TRBJ1-2
D gene: -
V gene: TRBV28
CDR3 protein: CASSFSQNYGYTF
CDR3 DNA: TGTGCCAGCAGTTTTAGCCAGAACTATGGCTACACCTTC

clone size: -
J gene: TRBJ1-3
D gene: TRBD1
V gene: TRBV4-3
CDR3 protein: CASSQSDRGGSGNTIYF
CDR3 DNA: TGCGCCAGCAGCCAATCGGACAGGGGAGGGTCTGGAAACACCATATATTTT

clone size: -
J gene: TRBJ2-2
D gene: TRBD2
V gene: TRBV7-3
CDR3 protein: CASSLRLAGGTGELFF
CDR3 DNA: TGTGCCAGCAGCTTACGACTAGCGGGAGGGACCGGGGAGCTGTTTTTT

clone size: -
J gene: TRBJ2-5
D gene: TRBD1
V gene: TRBV28
CDR3 protein: CASSSLTGGGGETQYF
CDR3 DNA: TGTGCCAGCAGTTCCCTAACAGGGGGTGGTGGAGAGACCCAGTACTTC

clone size: -
J gene: TRBJ1-1
D gene: -
V gene: TRBV9
CDR3 protein: CASSAGGAEGIGEAFF
CDR3 DNA: TGTGCCAGCAGCGCTGGGGGGGCTGAGGGCATAGGAGAAGCTTTCTTT

clone size: -
J gene: TRBJ1-3
D gene: -
V gene: TRBV11-3
CDR3 protein: CASSRGAEGNTIYF
CDR3 DNA: TGTGCCAGCAGCCGAGGGGCTGAGGGAAACACCATATATTTT

clone size: -
J gene: TRBJ2-7
D gene: -
V gene: TRBV6-5
CDR3 protein: CASSYVGGLGYEQYF
CDR3 DNA: TGTGCCAGCAGTTACGTGGGGGGGCTTGGCTACGAGCAGTACTTC

clone size: -
J gene: TRBJ1-5
D gene: -
V gene: TRBV18
CDR3 protein: CASSPWGGPGSNQPQHF
CDR3 DNA: TGTGCCAGCTCACCCTGGGGGGGTCCCGGCAGCAATCAGCCCCAGCATTTT

clone size: -
J gene: TRBJ1-1
D gene: -
V gene: TRBV18
CDR3 protein: CASSQVVGQAPEAFF
CDR3 DNA: TGTGCCAGCTCACAGGTTGTGGGCCAGGCCCCTGAAGCTTTCTTT

clone size: -
J gene: TRBJ2-7
D gene: TRBD2
V gene: TRBV6-5
CDR3 protein: CAIAPGGSYYEQYF
CDR3 DNA: TGTGCCATCGCCCCCGGCGGGAGCTACTACGAGCAGTACTTC

clone size: -
J gene: TRBJ1-5
D gene: -
V gene: TRBV7-2
CDR3 protein: CASSLEVGWTQPQHF
CDR3 DNA: TGTGCCAGCAGCTTAGAGGTAGGGTGGACTCAGCCCCAGCATTTT

clone size: once
J gene: TRBJ1-1
D gene: TRBD1
V gene: TRBV7-9
CDR3 protein: CASSRPGGKNTEAFF
CDR3 DNA: TGTGCCAGCAGCCGTCCAGGGGGCAAGAACACTGAAGCTTTCTTT

clone size: once
J gene: TRBJ2-1
D gene: TRBD2
V gene: TRBV28
CDR3 protein: CASSRLAGSYNEQFF
CDR3 DNA: TGTGCCAGCAGTCGACTAGCCGGGTCCTACAATGAGCAGTTCTTC

clone size: -
J gene: TRBJ2-7
D gene: TRBD1
V gene: TRBV28
CDR3 protein: CASRPGQRAYEQYF
CDR3 DNA: TGTGCCAGCAGACCGGGACAGCGTGCCTACGAGCAGTACTTC

clone size: -
J gene: TRBJ1-1
D gene: -
V gene: TRBV6-5
CDR3 protein: CASSYGQGYEAFF
CDR3 DNA: TGTGCCAGCAGTTACGGGCAGGGCTATGAAGCTTTCTTT

clone size: -
J gene: TRBJ2-1
D gene: TRBD1
V gene: TRBV6-1
CDR3 protein: CASSHGTGDHNEQFF
CDR3 DNA: TGTGCCAGCAGCCACGGGACAGGGGACCACAATGAGCAGTTCTTC

clone size: -
J gene: TRBJ1-2
D gene: -
V gene: TRBV7-9
CDR3 protein: CASSPGDPNFYGYTF
CDR3 DNA: TGTGCCAGCAGCCCGGGGGACCCGAATTTTTATGGCTACACCTTC

clone size: -
J gene: TRBJ2-5
D gene: -
V gene: TRBV29-1
CDR3 protein: CSVGVEETQYF
CDR3 DNA: TGCAGCGTTGGAGTAGAGGAGACCCAGTACTTC

clone size: few
J gene: TRBJ1-2
D gene: -
V gene: TRBV7-2
CDR3 protein: CASSLLKRGAEGYTF
CDR3 DNA: TGTGCCAGCAGCTTACTTAAACGGGGGGCGGAAGGCTACACCTTC

clone size: -
J gene: TRBJ2-1
D gene: TRBD1
V gene: TRBV28
CDR3 protein: CASSTGGGRNEQFF
CDR3 DNA: TGTGCCAGCAGTACAGGGGGAGGACGCAATGAGCAGTTCTTC

clone size: -
J gene: TRBJ1-6
D gene: -
V gene: TRBV27
CDR3 protein: CASRDSYNSPLHF
CDR3 DNA: TGTGCCAGCAGGGACAGCTATAATTCACCCCTCCACTTT

clone size: -
J gene: TRBJ2-7
D gene: -
V gene: TRBV28
CDR3 protein: CASSLPGYEQYF
CDR3 DNA: TGTGCCAGCAGTTTACCCGGGTACGAGCAGTACTTC

clone size: -
J gene: TRBJ2-7
D gene: -
V gene: TRBV4-1
CDR3 protein: CASSQTAAVLFYEQYF
CDR3 DNA: TGCGCCAGCAGCCAAACCGCAGCGGTTCTTTTCTACGAGCAGTACTTC

clone size: -
J gene: TRBJ1-5
D gene: -
V gene: TRBV29-1
CDR3 protein: CSVQQELNQPQHF
CDR3 DNA: TGCAGCGTCCAACAGGAGTTAAATCAGCCCCAGCATTTT

clone size: -
J gene: TRBJ2-7
D gene: -
V gene: TRBV7-9
CDR3 protein: CASSLAAGEIGYEQYF
CDR3 DNA: TGTGCCAGCAGCCTTGCTGCGGGTGAGATCGGCTACGAGCAGTACTTC

clone size: -
J gene: TRBJ2-6
D gene: -
V gene: TRBV30
CDR3 protein: CAWSGGRASSGANVLTF
CDR3 DNA: TGTGCCTGGAGTGGGGGTCGGGCTAGCTCTGGGGCCAACGTCCTGACTTTC

clone size: -
J gene: TRBJ1-3
D gene: -
V gene: TRBV7-8
CDR3 protein: CASSLAASIGPAGNTIYF
CDR3 DNA: TGTGCCAGCAGCTTAGCAGCGTCGATAGGGCCCGCTGGAAACACCATATATTTT

clone size: -
J gene: TRBJ2-3
D gene: TRBD2
V gene: TRBV11-3
CDR3 protein: CASSLGSGTRSSDTQYF
CDR3 DNA: TGTGCCAGCAGCTTAGGCTCTGGGACTAGATCATCAGATACGCAGTATTTT

clone size: -
J gene: TRBJ2-7
D gene: TRBD1
V gene: TRBV28
CDR3 protein: CASRPTGTGNYEQYF
CDR3 DNA: TGTGCCAGCAGACCGACCGGGACAGGAAACTACGAGCAGTACTTC

clone size: -
J gene: TRBJ1-2
D gene: TRBD1
V gene: TRBV28
CDR3 protein: CASGKLRGNYGYTF
CDR3 DNA: TGTGCCAGCGGAAAACTCAGGGGGAACTATGGCTACACCTTC

clone size: few
J gene: TRBJ1-2
D gene: -
V gene: TRBV25-1
CDR3 protein: CASSEGYRDGYTF
CDR3 DNA: TGTGCCAGCAGTGAGGGCTACAGGGATGGCTACACCTTC

clone size: once
J gene: TRBJ2-7
D gene: -
V gene: TRBV5-4
CDR3 protein: CASSSGGTSGYEQYF
CDR3 DNA: TGTGCCAGCAGCTCAGGGGGCACTAGCGGTTACGAGCAGTACTTC

clone size: -
J gene: TRBJ1-1
D gene: -
V gene: TRBV7-9
CDR3 protein: CASSLRNRAFF
CDR3 DNA: TGTGCCAGCAGCTTAAGAAATCGAGCTTTCTTT

clone size: -
J gene: TRBJ2-7
D gene: -
V gene: TRBV15
CDR3 protein: CATSRDRQSYEQYF
CDR3 DNA: TGTGCCACCAGCAGAGATCGGCAGTCCTACGAGCAGTACTTC